Shown below are 9 T cell receptor beta chains from a single sample sequenced in a study of T cell repertoires in cytomegalovirus infection. Each CDR3 protein gets one entry after TCRdb re-called the reads with MiXCR. The repertoire holds a few hundred thousand distinct CDR3 sequences, with about 33% as singletons. No antigen has been identified for these receptors. Here the sequenced sample was cultured PBMCs, taken from culture after CMV antigen stimulation. These receptors came from a human donor in good health (CMV status not recorded). Some clones in this sample may be carry-over from other donors' samples.

This clonotype was counted at least ten times. CDR3 DNA sequence: TGTGCCAGCAGCTCGACCTGGAATTCACCCCTCCACTTT. It specifies CASSSTWNSPLHF. The chain joins TRBV7-2 to TRBJ1-6; D call uncertain. The V end was cut by 4 bases, the J end by 7 bases, with 8 bases between. This CDR3 is 13 amino acids long. Germline V gene data show CDR1 as SGHTA and CDR2 as FQGNSA.

This clonotype was recorded at least ten times. The V call is TRBV7-8, the J call TRBJ2-1; unclear D gene. CDR3 length: 12 residues. V was clipped by 2 bases and J by 6 bases, with 5 bases between them. Germline values: CDR1 SGHVS, CDR2 FQNEAQ. The CDR3, as DNA: TGTGCCAGCAGCTTATACTCCAATGAGCAGTTCTTC. This sequence encodes CASSLYSNEQFF.

This clonotype was seen at least ten times. This chain joins TRBV7-2 and TRBJ2-3; D is unclear. V was shortened by 4 bases and J by 2 bases, with 16 bases between the two germline ends. This CDR3 region has 16 residues. In germline, CDR1 is SGHTA, CDR2 FQGNSA. The CDR3 DNA reads TGTGCCAGCAGCTACGACTCTAATAGGGTCACAGATACGCAGTATTTT. Protein product: CASSYDSNRVTDTQYF.

This clonotype has only a few counts. This chain joins TRBV19 and TRBJ1-1; 7 positions match TRBD1. The germline V gene encodes CDR1 LNHDA and CDR2 SQIVND (reference sequence). V lost 2 bases, J lost 1 base, and 4 bases stayed unmatched. CDR3 size: 15 residues. This CDR3 is CASSIQGQSNTEAFF. The CDR3 DNA reads TGTGCCAGTAGTATACAGGGACAGTCGAACACTGAAGCTTTCTTT.

This clonotype was seen ten or more times. This chain joins TRBV6-1 and TRBJ2-1; 9 bases are a match to TRBD1. V was pared by 5 bases and J by 7 bases, with 6 bases of the junction left unmatched. This CDR3 contains 14 residues. Germline values: CDR1 MNHNS, CDR2 SASEGT. CDR3 DNA: TGTGCCAGCAGTACCGGGACAGGGAGGAATGAGCAGTTCTTC. The encoded protein is CASSTGTGRNEQFF.

This clonotype was seen a few times. The V and J genes are TRBV7-6 and TRBJ2-7, with D perhaps TRBD1 (6 bases). The CDR3 consists of 14 residues. Germline lookup yields CDR1 SGHVS and CDR2 FNYEAQ. Trimming took off 5 bases at V and 2 bases at J, with 13 bases between the two ends. The CDR3 DNA is TGTGCCAGCAGCCCACAGGGAAGGCCCTACGAGCAGTACTTC. As protein: CASSPQGRPYEQYF.

This clonotype was seen more than once but under ten times. The gene calls are TRBV7-2 and TRBJ2-3, with D uncertain. Trimming took off 0 bases at V and 0 bases at J, with 7 bases between the two ends. The CDR3 totals 15 residues. Germline V CDR1 and CDR2: SGHTA, FQGNSA. This CDR3 reads CASSLAYQSTDTQYF. CDR3 in DNA: TGTGCCAGCAGCTTAGCTTACCAAAGCACAGATACGCAGTATTTT.

The chain combines TRBV6-8 with TRBJ1-1; 7 nucleotides match TRBD1. J lost 7 bases, V lost 1 base, and 12 bases had no gene match. Per the germline V gene, CDR1 is MNHGY and CDR2 is SAAAGT. The length of the CDR3 is 16 residues. CDR3 amino acids: CASSYFRGTRRVEAFF. As DNA, the CDR3 is TGTGCCAGCAGTTACTTCAGGGGGACGCGACGGGTTGAAGCTTTCTTT.

J is TRBJ2-1 and V is TRBV6-6; tentative D call: TRBD1 (5 bases). V was shortened by 2 bases and J by 1 base, with 6 bases between the two germline ends. The germline V gene encodes CDR1 MNHNY and CDR2 SVGAGI (reference sequence). This CDR3 spans 14 amino acids. The CDR3 loop is CASSYDRSYNEQFF. Written as DNA, the CDR3 is TGTGCCAGCAGTTACGACAGATCCTACAATGAGCAGTTCTTC.